The 25 T cell receptor beta chains in this list originate from one sample, sequenced in a study of cytomegalovirus exposure and HLA in healthy donors. The data were produced by immunoSEQ multiplex PCR, yet TCRdb's version contains in-frame clones alone and is incomplete. The data contain fewer than 200,000 clones, around 84% of them singletons. Sequenced: PBMCs. These receptors originate from a man younger than 30 in good health and CMV-seropositive.

The chain recombines TRBV6-5 with TRBJ1-5; the match to TRBD1 covers 7 bases. The CDR3 is made up of 15 amino acids. J was trimmed by 7 bases and V by 6 bases; bases with no gene match: 12. CDR1 and CDR2 from the germline V gene are MNHEY and SVGAGI. CDR3 residues: CASSPLQGKYQPQHF. The CDR3 nucleotides read TGTGCCAGCAGCCCCCTACAGGGGAAATACCAGCCCCAGCATTTT.

The genes are TRBV28 and TRBJ1-5; D is uncertain. The CDR3 runs to 12 residues. Trimming removed 8 bases from V and 7 bases from J, with 12 bases in between. The germline V gene has CDR1 MDHEN and CDR2 SYDVKM. The CDR3 DNA follows: TGTGCCAGCTCGGACTACAGCCAGCCCCAGCATTTT. Protein: CASSDYSQPQHF. Together with reference TRBV28 and TRBJ1-5, the CDR3 gives the full variable domain: DVKVTQSSRYLVKRTGEKVFLECVQDMDHENMFWYRQDPGLGLRLIYFSYDVKMKEKGDIPEGYSVSREKKERFSLILESASTNQTSMYLCASSDYSQPQHFGDGTRLSIL.

The rearrangement joins TRBV9 to TRBJ2-3; D unclear. CDR3 length equals 15 residues. V lost 0 bases, J lost 1 base, and 9 bases lay in between. Germline lookup yields CDR1 SGDLS and CDR2 YYNGEE. The CDR3 DNA sequence: TGTGCCAGCAGCGTAGACGGTTTTGGCACAGATACGCAGTATTTT. It is translated as CASSVDGFGTDTQYF.

The chain employs TRBV28 and TRBJ2-7; 8 nucleotides agree with TRBD2. Germline V CDR1 and CDR2: MDHEN, SYDVKM. The CDR3 contains 14 residues. Losses at the gene ends were 5 bases for V and 3 bases for J; bases not matched to a gene: 6. In DNA, the CDR3 is TGTGCCAGCAGTCCCCCCGGGAGGGACTACGAGCAGTACTTC. Translating gives CASSPPGRDYEQYF.

The chain carries TRBV2 and TRBJ2-1; the D is unclear. Germline V CDR1 and CDR2: SNHLY, FYNNEI. The germline V and J ends were trimmed by 7 bases and 0 bases, with 10 bases remaining between them. This CDR3 comprises 14 residues. The CDR3 loop is CASNKLDSYNEQFF. The CDR3 bases are TGTGCCAGCAATAAGTTAGACTCCTACAATGAGCAGTTCTTC.

V and J are TRBV27 and TRBJ2-1, with D perhaps TRBD2 (5 bases). Trimming removed 3 bases from V and 5 bases from J, with 14 bases in between. This CDR3 has 15 residues. The germline gives CDR1 MNHEY, CDR2 SMNVEV (reference sequence). The CDR3 loop is CASSLDGVNHNEQFF. CDR3 nucleotide sequence: TGTGCCAGCAGTTTGGACGGGGTGAACCACAATGAGCAGTTCTTC.

The CDR3: CASSPGQRSSGNTIYF. CDR3 nucleotide sequence: TGTGCCAGCTCACCCGGACAGCGCAGCTCTGGAAACACCATATATTTT. The chain employs TRBV18 and TRBJ1-3; weak D call: TRBD1 (6 bases). Germline CDR1 KGHSH, CDR2 LQKENI. V dropped 3 bases and J dropped 0 bases, with 12 bases sitting between them. The CDR3 consists of 16 residues.

The chain recombines TRBV7-3 with TRBJ1-5; possibly TRBD1 for D (5 bases). Trimming shortened V by 1 base and J by 6 bases, and 7 bases separated the two germline ends. The germline gives CDR1 SGHTA, CDR2 FQGTGA. The CDR3 is 13 amino acids. For the CDR3, the DNA is TGTGCCAGCAGCTTAAGGGGGGGTCAGCCCCAGCATTTT. Translated, it gives CASSLRGGQPQHF.

This chain joins TRBV10-3 and TRBJ1-1, with D possibly TRBD1 on 6 matching bases. From germline, CDR1 is ENHRY and CDR2 SYGVKD. The CDR3 sequence is 12 residues long. V dropped 6 bases and J dropped 8 bases, with 13 bases sitting between them. As DNA, the CDR3 is TGTGCCATCAGGGCTAGGGGGATCGAAGCTTTCTTT. Encoded protein: CAIRARGIEAFF.

J is TRBJ2-7 and V is TRBV9, with 7 bases matching TRBD2. V was pared by 0 bases and J by 2 bases, with 5 bases of the junction left unmatched. Germline loops: CDR1 SGDLS, CDR2 YYNGEE. This CDR3 has 15 amino acids. This CDR3 reads CASSVGAGNPYEQYF. The CDR3, as DNA: TGTGCCAGCAGCGTAGGAGCGGGAAATCCCTACGAGCAGTACTTC.

This chain connects TRBV2 to TRBJ1-2, with D uncertain. CDR3 length: 15 amino acids. V was trimmed by 10 bases and J by 0 bases, leaving 18 bases between them. The germline gives CDR1 SNHLY, CDR2 FYNNEI. CDR3 amino acids: CATVASERTNYGYTF. CDR3 sequence (DNA): TGTGCCACTGTGGCCAGTGAGCGAACTAACTATGGCTACACCTTC.

The chain employs TRBV28 and TRBJ2-7, with TRBD2 as a possible D gene (5 bases). Germline CDR1 MDHEN, CDR2 SYDVKM. The CDR3 sequence is 13 residues long. Trimming pared 11 bases from V and 5 bases from J, leaving 19 bases between. The CDR3 nucleotides read TGTGCCGGAGGCGGGCCCCCAGACCACGAGCAGTACTTC. Its protein product is CAGGGPPDHEQYF.

V is TRBV6-5 and J is TRBJ1-1, with 9 bases identical to TRBD1. Germline trimming cut 2 bases from V and 5 bases from J; bases unmatched to any gene: 6. The CDR3 runs 15 residues. Germline assignment: CDR1 MNHEY and CDR2 SVGAGI. The CDR3 protein is CASSYGGTGLTEAFF. In DNA, the CDR3 is TGTGCCAGCAGTTACGGCGGGACAGGGTTGACTGAAGCTTTCTTT.

The chain employs TRBV11-2 and TRBJ2-7; 10 bases agree with TRBD1. Germline V gives CDR1 SGHAT, CDR2 FQNNGV. CDR3 length equals 15 residues. The V gene end was trimmed by 4 bases and the J gene end by 5 bases; junction bases not matched to a gene: 8. The CDR3 here is CASSSQTGGFDEQYF. The CDR3 DNA reads TGTGCCAGCAGCTCCCAGACAGGGGGCTTCGACGAGCAGTACTTC.

This chain connects TRBV5-8 to TRBJ2-1; D may be TRBD2 (6 bases). CDR1 and CDR2 (germline): SGHTS, YDEGEE. This CDR3 is built from 16 residues. Trimming removed 4 bases at V and 9 bases at J, with 23 bases between. The CDR3: CASSVQTRQFLPEQFF. The CDR3 DNA sequence: TGTGCCAGCAGCGTGCAGACTAGGCAATTCCTACCTGAGCAGTTCTTC.

The rearrangement uses TRBV5-1 and TRBJ2-3; TRBD2 agrees at 7 bases. Looked up from germline, CDR1 is SGHRS and CDR2 is YFSETQ. This CDR3 has 14 residues. V lost 4 bases to trimming and J lost 5 bases; unmatched junction nucleotides: 7. The chain's CDR3 is CASSGSPGGDTQYF. As DNA, the CDR3 is TGCGCCAGCAGCGGATCTCCGGGAGGAGATACGCAGTATTTT.

This rearrangement joins TRBV21-1 to TRBJ2-2; whether TRBD1, the table's D call, matches the DNA was not checked. TRBV21-1 is deemed a pseudogene. This CDR3 region has 19 residues. CDR3 amino acids: CASSKGPPQGDKNTGELFF. CDR3 nucleotide sequence: TGTGCCAGCAGCAAAGGCCCCCCACAGGGGGATAAGAACACCGGGGAGCTGTTTTTT.

This clone turned up a few times. This sequence joins TRBV18 and TRBJ2-2; 10 bases fit TRBD1. Germline V gene lookup returns CDR1 KGHSH and CDR2 LQKENI. With V trimmed by 5 bases and J by 3 bases, 3 bases remained unmatched. The CDR3 consists of 15 residues. The CDR3 protein is CASSSGTGDTGELFF. DNA of the CDR3: TGTGCCAGCTCATCCGGGACAGGGGACACCGGGGAGCTGTTTTTT.

The chain combines TRBV5-1 with TRBJ2-3; D is undetermined. Looked up from germline, CDR1 is SGHRS and CDR2 is YFSETQ. The CDR3 is 15 amino acids. Trimming shortened V by 1 base and J by 2 bases, and 11 bases separated the two germline ends. CDR3 in DNA: TGCGCCAGCAGCTTGCGTGGCGGCAACACAGATACGCAGTATTTT. Encoded protein: CASSLRGGNTDTQYF.

V is TRBV9 and J is TRBJ2-2; 9 bases fit TRBD2. CDR1 and CDR2 from the germline V gene are SGDLS and YYNGEE. The CDR3 consists of 17 residues. The V and J ends lost 0 bases and 3 bases, in that order; junction bases with no gene match: 6. The CDR3 DNA sequence: TGTGCCAGCAGCGTAGGAGGAGCGGGAGGTGACACCGGGGAGCTGTTTTTT. This codes for CASSVGGAGGDTGELFF.

The J gene is TRBJ1-5, the V gene TRBV6-5, with D maybe TRBD1 (5 bases). V was clipped by 6 bases and J by 4 bases, with 7 bases between them. The CDR3 runs 12 residues. Per the germline V gene, CDR1 is MNHEY and CDR2 is SVGAGI. CDR3 amino acids: CASRKGNQPQHF. CDR3 DNA: TGTGCCAGCAGAAAGGGGAATCAGCCCCAGCATTTT.

The chain joins TRBV7-9 to TRBJ2-2; TRBD2 is a possible D gene (5 bases). V was cut by 4 bases and J by 4 bases, with 16 bases left in between. Looked up from germline, CDR1 is SEHNR and CDR2 is FQNEAQ (reference sequence). This CDR3 has 16 amino acids. Written as DNA, the CDR3 is TGTGCCAGCAGCTCCCCTATGGAGGCCCGCACCGGGGAGCTGTTTTTT. Translated: CASSSPMEARTGELFF.

The rearrangement joins TRBV4-1 to TRBJ1-5; TRBD1 agrees at 9 bases. This CDR3 has 17 residues. J was trimmed by 4 bases and V by 0 bases; bases with no gene match: 7. Germline CDR1 MGHRA, CDR2 YSYEKL. As DNA, the CDR3 is TGCGCCAGCAGCCAAGATTTTTGGGGACAGGGAAATCAGCCCCAGCATTTT. It is translated as CASSQDFWGQGNQPQHF.

This rearrangement joins TRBV19 to TRBJ1-5; 7 positions match TRBD1. Germline V CDR1 and CDR2: LNHDA, SQIVND (reference sequence). V was clipped by 2 bases and J by 5 bases; unmatched bases: 6. CDR3 length: 15 residues. CDR3 region: CASSIWTGGYQPQHF. Here the CDR3 DNA reads TGTGCCAGTAGTATATGGACAGGAGGGTATCAGCCCCAGCATTTT.

V and J are TRBV5-8 and TRBJ1-4; D remains ambiguous. The CDR3 sequence is 14 residues long. Germline CDR1 and CDR2: SGHTS and YDEGEE. V was cut by 2 bases and J by 7 bases, with 12 bases left in between. The CDR3 coding sequence is TGTGCCAGCAGCTTAGGCTCGGGGTTTGAAAAACTGTTTTTT. Its translation is CASSLGSGFEKLFF. The whole variable domain, filled in from reference TRBV5-8 and TRBJ1-4, reads EAGVTQSPTHLIKTRGQQATLRCSPISGHTSVYWYQQALGLGLQFLLWYDEGEERNRGNFPPRFSGRQFPNYSSELNVNALELEDSALYLCASSLGSGFEKLFFGSGTQLSVL.